One and the same sample provided the 13 T cell receptor beta chains below, sequenced in a study of cytomegalovirus exposure and HLA in healthy donors. PCR was performed using 60 Vbeta and 13 Jbeta primers. The protocol was immunoSEQ multiplex PCR, while the TCRdb copy is restricted to in-frame clones and leaves out a portion. The sample has approximately 140,000 clones, 75% to 90% seen once. The specimen was PBMCs. The receptors shown here come from a woman between 40 and 55 years old in good health and CMV-seronegative.

This clone is a singleton in its sample. This same CDR3 is encoded by further DNA sequences in the sample. The CDR3 region is CASSPRQGSYEQYF. Written as DNA, the CDR3 is TGTGCCAGCAGTCCCCGACAGGGGTCCTACGAGCAGTACTTC. The rearrangement links TRBV27 to TRBJ2-7, with 8 nucleotides matching TRBD1. V lost 5 bases to trimming and J lost 1 base; unmatched junction nucleotides: 4. Per germline, CDR1 MNHEY and CDR2 SMNVEV (reference sequence). There are 14 residues in the CDR3.

The chain is built from TRBV19 and TRBJ1-6; D call uncertain. The germline V gene has CDR1 LNHDA and CDR2 SQIVND (reference sequence). The CDR3 extends over 14 amino acids. Trimming removed 6 bases from V and 2 bases from J, with 8 bases in between. DNA for the CDR3: TGTGCCAGTAGCGACACCACCTATAATTCACCCCTCCACTTT. It encodes CASSDTTYNSPLHF.

In its sample, this clone was seen a few times. The chain is built from TRBV4-3 and TRBJ2-1; TRBD1 might be the D (6 bases). Germline loops: CDR1 LGHNA, CDR2 YSLEER. The CDR3 has 15 amino acids. The V and J ends lost 0 bases and 2 bases respectively, with 8 bases between them. CDR3 sequence: CASSQDRGTYNEQFF. CDR3 coding DNA: TGCGCCAGCAGCCAAGATAGGGGGACCTACAATGAGCAGTTCTTC.

The rearrangement links TRBV12-5 to TRBJ1-2; D ambiguous. Germline values: CDR1 LGHNT, CDR2 FRNRAP. This CDR3 has 15 residues. Trimming removed 5 bases from V and 2 bases from J, with 15 bases in between. In DNA form, the CDR3 reads TGTGCTAGTGGTCCCGACCCGACAAGGAACTATGGCTACACCTTC. As protein: CASGPDPTRNYGYTF.

The CDR3 sequence: CAIRGGSSGNTIYF. The CDR3 DNA sequence: TGTGCCATCAGAGGCGGCAGCTCTGGAAACACCATATATTTT. The chain has TRBV10-3 and TRBJ1-3; the D is unclear. Germline-derived CDR1 and CDR2 are ENHRY and SYGVKD. The CDR3 sequence is 14 residues long. V was cut by 6 bases and J by 0 bases, with 9 bases left in between.

This chain connects TRBV7-9 to TRBJ1-3, with a tentative D call TRBD1 (6 bases). There are 14 residues in the CDR3. The germline V gene has CDR1 SEHNR and CDR2 FQNEAQ (reference sequence). V gave up 1 base and J gave up 2 bases, with 6 bases separating them. In DNA form, the CDR3 reads TGTGCCAGCAGCTTAGGGACAGCTGGAAACACCATATATTTT. It translates to CASSLGTAGNTIYF.

The chain couples TRBV4-1 to TRBJ2-1; TRBD2 agrees at 9 bases. V gave up 1 base and J gave up 4 bases; unmatched junction bases: 8. The CDR3 extends over 17 amino acids. Germline values: CDR1 MGHRA, CDR2 YSYEKL. The CDR3 protein is CASSQVSLAGKYNEQFF. The CDR3 DNA is TGCGCCAGCAGCCAAGTTTCGCTAGCGGGAAAGTACAATGAGCAGTTCTTC.

The count of this clone is one. The genes are TRBV28 and TRBJ2-5; tentatively, D is TRBD1 (5 bases). Germline V gene lookup returns CDR1 MDHEN and CDR2 SYDVKM. The V and J ends lost 1 base and 5 bases respectively, with 11 bases between them. This CDR3 has 14 amino acids. The CDR3 DNA reads as TGTGCCAGCAGTTTATTGGCAGGGTCGGAGACCCAGTACTTC. Its translation: CASSLLAGSETQYF. The whole variable domain, remainder taken from reference TRBV28 and TRBJ2-5, is DVKVTQSSRYLVKRTGEKVFLECVQDMDHENMFWYRQDPGLGLRLIYFSYDVKMKEKGDIPEGYSVSREKKERFSLILESASTNQTSMYLCASSLLAGSETQYFGPGTRLLVL.

This clone was seen a few times. V is TRBV7-6 and J is TRBJ1-1; 9 bases fit TRBD1. After removal of 3 bases from V and 5 bases from J, the junction contained 10 bases not matched to a gene. The CDR3 is made up of 16 amino acids. Germline CDR1 SGHVS, CDR2 FNYEAQ. The CDR3 nucleotides are TGTGCCAGCAGCTTGAATCGGGGACAGGGTACTACTGAAGCTTTCTTT. It codes for CASSLNRGQGTTEAFF.

For the CDR3, the DNA is TGTGCCAGCAGCCCAGACCCAACAGGGGGCCACTATGGCTACACCTTC. Translating it yields CASSPDPTGGHYGYTF. The chain has TRBV9 and TRBJ1-2; TRBD1 aligns across 9 bases. The CDR3 sequence is 16 residues long. Trimming removed 4 bases from V and 3 bases from J; junction bases left unmatched: 10. CDR1 is SGDLS and CDR2 is YYNGEE in the germline V gene.

This clone was seen a single time. The chain employs TRBV18 and TRBJ2-6; D unclear. The V gene lost 3 bases and the J gene lost 0 bases, with 9 bases spanning the gap. CDR1 and CDR2 from the germline V gene are KGHSH and LQKENI. The CDR3 contains 16 residues. CDR3 region: CASSPLPFSGANVLTF. CDR3 in DNA: TGTGCCAGCTCACCCCTCCCTTTCTCTGGGGCCAACGTCCTGACTTTC.

The chain links TRBV7-3 to TRBJ2-5; no firm D call. The V end lost 2 bases, the J end lost 3 bases, and 7 bases lay between the germline ends. The CDR3 loop spans 13 amino acids. Germline loops: CDR1 SGHTA, CDR2 FQGTGA. This CDR3 is CASSLYAKETQYF. The CDR3 DNA reads TGTGCCAGCAGCTTATATGCGAAAGAGACCCAGTACTTC.

This chain uses TRBV9 with TRBJ1-1, with 7 nucleotides matching TRBD1. The CDR3 spans 16 residues. The V and J ends lost 6 bases and 3 bases, in that order; junction bases with no gene match: 14. Looked up from germline, CDR1 is SGDLS and CDR2 is YYNGEE. The CDR3 region has the DNA TGTGCCAGCAACCCTGAGGAGGCAGGGGGTGACACTGAAGCTTTCTTT. As protein: CASNPEEAGGDTEAFF.